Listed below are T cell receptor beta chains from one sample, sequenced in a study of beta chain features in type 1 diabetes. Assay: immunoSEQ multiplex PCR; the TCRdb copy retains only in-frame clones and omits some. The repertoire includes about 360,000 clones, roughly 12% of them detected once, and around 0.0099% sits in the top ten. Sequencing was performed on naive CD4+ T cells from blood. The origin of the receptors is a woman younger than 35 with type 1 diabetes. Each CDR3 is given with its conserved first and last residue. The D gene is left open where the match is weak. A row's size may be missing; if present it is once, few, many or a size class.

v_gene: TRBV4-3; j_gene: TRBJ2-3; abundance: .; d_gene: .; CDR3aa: CASSRGGQTLTDTQYF; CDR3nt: TGCGCCAGCAGCCGAGGGGGACAAACGCTCACAGATACGCAGTATTTT
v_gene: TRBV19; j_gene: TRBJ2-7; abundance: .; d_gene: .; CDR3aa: CASSSPGDRPEQYF; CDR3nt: TGTGCCAGTAGTTCCCCAGGGGATCGTCCCGAGCAGTACTTC
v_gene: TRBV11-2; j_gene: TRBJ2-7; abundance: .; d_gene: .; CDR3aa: CASSLLGRGARAYEQYF; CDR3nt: TGTGCCAGCAGCTTATTGGGACGCGGGGCAAGGGCCTACGAGCAGTACTTC
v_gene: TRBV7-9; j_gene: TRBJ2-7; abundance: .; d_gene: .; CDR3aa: CASSRWTASYEQYF; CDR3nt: TGTGCCAGCAGCAGGTGGACAGCATCCTACGAGCAGTACTTC
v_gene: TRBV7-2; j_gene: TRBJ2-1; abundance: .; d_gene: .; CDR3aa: CASMTGSSYNEQFF; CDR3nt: TGTGCCAGCATGACCGGGAGCTCCTACAATGAGCAGTTCTTC
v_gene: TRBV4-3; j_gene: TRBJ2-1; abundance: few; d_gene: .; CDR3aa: CASSQDPGEWSEQFF; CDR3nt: TGCGCCAGCAGCCAAGATCCGGGGGAGTGGAGTGAGCAGTTCTTC
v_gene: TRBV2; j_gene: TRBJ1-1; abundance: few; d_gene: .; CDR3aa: CASGRGGYTEAFF; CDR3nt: TGTGCCAGCGGTAGAGGGGGTTACACTGAAGCTTTCTTT
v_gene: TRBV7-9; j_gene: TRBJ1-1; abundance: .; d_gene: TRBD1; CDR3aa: CASSLQGQRNTEAFF; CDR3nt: TGTGCCAGCAGCTTGCAGGGACAGAGGAACACTGAAGCTTTCTTT
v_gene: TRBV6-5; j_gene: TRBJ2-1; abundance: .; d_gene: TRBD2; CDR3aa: CASRVAGGYNEQFF; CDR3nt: TGTGCCAGCAGGGTAGCGGGAGGGTACAATGAGCAGTTCTTC
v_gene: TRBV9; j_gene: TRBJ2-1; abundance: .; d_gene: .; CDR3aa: CASSVFSGSSYNEQFF; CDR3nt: TGTGCCAGCAGCGTATTTTCGGGAAGCTCCTACAATGAGCAGTTCTTC
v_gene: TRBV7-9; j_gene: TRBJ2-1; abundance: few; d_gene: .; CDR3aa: CASSLGQGLNYNEQFF; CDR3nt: TGTGCCAGCAGCTTAGGTCAGGGGTTGAACTACAATGAGCAGTTCTTC
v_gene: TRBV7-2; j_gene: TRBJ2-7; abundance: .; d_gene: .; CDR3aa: CASSPRDYEQYF; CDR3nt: TGTGCCAGCAGCCCCCGGGACTACGAGCAGTACTTC
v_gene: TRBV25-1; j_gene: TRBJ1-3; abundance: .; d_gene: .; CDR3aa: CASSESVYTIYF; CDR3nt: TGTGCCAGCAGTGAATCGGTATACACCATATATTTT
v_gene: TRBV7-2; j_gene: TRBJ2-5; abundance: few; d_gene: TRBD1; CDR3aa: CASSKAITRGLETQYF; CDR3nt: TGTGCCAGCAGCAAAGCCATCACCAGGGGGTTAGAGACCCAGTACTTC
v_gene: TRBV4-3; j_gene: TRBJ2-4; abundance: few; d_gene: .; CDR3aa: CASSQEGGAKNIQYF; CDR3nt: TGCGCCAGCAGCCAAGAAGGGGGTGCCAAAAACATTCAGTACTTC
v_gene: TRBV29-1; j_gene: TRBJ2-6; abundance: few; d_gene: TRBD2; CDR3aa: CSVAGTSGFSGANVLTF; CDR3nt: TGCAGCGTGGCCGGGACTAGCGGGTTTTCGGGGGCCAACGTCCTGACTTTC
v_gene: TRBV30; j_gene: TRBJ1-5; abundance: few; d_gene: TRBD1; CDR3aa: CAWSVGTVNQPQHF; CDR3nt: TGTGCCTGGAGTGTAGGGACAGTCAATCAGCCCCAGCATTTT
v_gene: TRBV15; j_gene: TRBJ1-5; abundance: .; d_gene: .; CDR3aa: CATSPGQGNQPQHF; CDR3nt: TGTGCCACCAGCCCTGGGCAGGGCAATCAGCCCCAGCATTTT
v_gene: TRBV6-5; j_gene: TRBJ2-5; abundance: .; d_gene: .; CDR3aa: CASSYGRGLHGETQYF; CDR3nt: TGTGCCAGCAGTTACGGCAGGGGCCTCCACGGAGAGACCCAGTACTTC
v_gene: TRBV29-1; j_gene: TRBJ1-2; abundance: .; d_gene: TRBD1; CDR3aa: CSARDSTNYGYTF; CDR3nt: TGCAGCGCCCGGGACAGCACTAATTATGGCTACACCTTC
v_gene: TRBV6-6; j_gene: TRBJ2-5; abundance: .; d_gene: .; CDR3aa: CASRRGGSDQETQYF; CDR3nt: TGTGCCAGCAGGAGGGGGGGCTCAGACCAAGAGACCCAGTACTTC
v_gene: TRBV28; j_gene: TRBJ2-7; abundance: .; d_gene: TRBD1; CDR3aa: CASSLRQGRIEQYF; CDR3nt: TGTGCCAGCAGTTTACGACAGGGGCGCATTGAGCAGTACTTC
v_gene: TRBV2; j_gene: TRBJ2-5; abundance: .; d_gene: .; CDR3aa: CASRDDSSQETQYF; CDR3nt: TGTGCCAGCAGGGACGACAGTTCACAAGAGACCCAGTACTTC
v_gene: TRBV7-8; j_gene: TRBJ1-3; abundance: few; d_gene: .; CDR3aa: CASSTSGVGNTIYF; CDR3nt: TGTGCCAGCAGCACGTCAGGGGTGGGCAACACCATATATTTT
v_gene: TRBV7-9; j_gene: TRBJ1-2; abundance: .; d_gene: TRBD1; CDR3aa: CASSLEGDRSGYTF; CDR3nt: TGTGCCAGCAGCCTAGAGGGGGACAGGTCCGGCTACACCTTC
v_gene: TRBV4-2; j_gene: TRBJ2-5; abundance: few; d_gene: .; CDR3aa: CASSQVGGGVQETQYF; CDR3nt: TGTGCCAGCAGCCAAGTCGGAGGCGGAGTGCAAGAGACCCAGTACTTC
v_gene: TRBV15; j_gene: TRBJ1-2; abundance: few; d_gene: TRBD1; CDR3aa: CATSRGDRANYGYTF; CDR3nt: TGTGCCACCAGCAGAGGGGACAGGGCGAACTATGGCTACACCTTC
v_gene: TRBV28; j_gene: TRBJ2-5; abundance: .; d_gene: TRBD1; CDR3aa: CASTRQGGNAETQYF; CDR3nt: TGTGCCAGCACCCGACAGGGGGGAAATGCAGAGACCCAGTACTTC
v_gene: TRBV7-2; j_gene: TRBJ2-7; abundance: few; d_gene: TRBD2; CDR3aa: CASSLKAGVVDEQYF; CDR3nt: TGTGCCAGCAGCTTGAAGGCGGGAGTCGTCGACGAGCAGTACTTC
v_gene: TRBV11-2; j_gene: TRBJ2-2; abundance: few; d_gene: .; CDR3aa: CASSFNSGTTGTGELFF; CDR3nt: TGTGCCAGCAGTTTCAATTCCGGGACAACCGGCACCGGGGAGCTGTTTTTT
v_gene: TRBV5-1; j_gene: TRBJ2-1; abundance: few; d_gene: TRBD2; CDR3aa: CASSLSAGVNNEQFF; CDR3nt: TGCGCCAGCAGCTTATCAGCGGGAGTTAACAATGAGCAGTTCTTC
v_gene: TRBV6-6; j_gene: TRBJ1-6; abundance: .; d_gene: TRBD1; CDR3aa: CASSSSGGPSPLHF; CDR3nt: TGTGCCAGCAGTTCCTCAGGGGGACCGTCACCCCTCCACTTT
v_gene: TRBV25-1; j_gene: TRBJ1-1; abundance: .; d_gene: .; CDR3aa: CASSELEGEAFF; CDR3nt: TGTGCCAGCAGTGAATTGGAGGGCGAAGCTTTCTTT
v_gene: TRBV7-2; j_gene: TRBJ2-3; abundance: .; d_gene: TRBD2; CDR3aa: CASSFLAGPGDTQYF; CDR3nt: TGTGCCAGCAGCTTCCTAGCGGGGCCCGGGGATACGCAGTATTTT
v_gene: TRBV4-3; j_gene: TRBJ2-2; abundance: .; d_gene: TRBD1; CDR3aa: CASSHADRGSGELFF; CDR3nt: TGCGCCAGCAGCCATGCGGACAGGGGATCCGGGGAGCTGTTTTTT
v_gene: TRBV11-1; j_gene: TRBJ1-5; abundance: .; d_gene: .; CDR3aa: CASSLDRDSNQPQHF; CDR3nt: TGTGCCAGCAGCTTAGACCGGGATAGCAATCAGCCCCAGCATTTT
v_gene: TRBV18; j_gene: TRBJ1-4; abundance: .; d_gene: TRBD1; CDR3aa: CASSPGTAEKLFF; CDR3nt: TGTGCCAGCTCACCCGGGACAGCTGAAAAACTGTTTTTT
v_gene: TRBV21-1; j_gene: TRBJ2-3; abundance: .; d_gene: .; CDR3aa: CASSKDVTSGSTTQYF; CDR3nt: TGTGCCAGCAGCAAAGACGTGACTAGCGGGAGTACAACGCAGTATTTT
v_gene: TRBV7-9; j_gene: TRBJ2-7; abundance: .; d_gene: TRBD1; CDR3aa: CASSLRQGSYEQYF; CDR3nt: TGTGCCAGCAGCCTACGACAGGGTTCCTACGAGCAGTACTTC
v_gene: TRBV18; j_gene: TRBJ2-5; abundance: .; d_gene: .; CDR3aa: CASSPPTGQTQETQYF; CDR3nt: TGTGCCAGCTCACCCCCAACGGGACAAACCCAAGAGACCCAGTACTTC
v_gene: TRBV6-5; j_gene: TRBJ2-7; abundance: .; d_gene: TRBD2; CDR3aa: CASRGYSGGAYEQYF; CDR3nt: TGTGCCAGCAGAGGTTACAGCGGGGGGGCCTACGAGCAGTACTTC
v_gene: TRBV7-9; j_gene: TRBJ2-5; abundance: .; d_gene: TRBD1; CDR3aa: CASSGQGETQYF; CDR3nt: TGTGCCAGCAGCGGACAGGGGGAGACCCAGTACTTC
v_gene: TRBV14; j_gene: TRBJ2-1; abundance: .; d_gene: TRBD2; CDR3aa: CASSRTSGSYNEQFF; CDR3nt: TGTGCCAGCAGCCGGACTAGCGGCTCCTACAATGAGCAGTTCTTC
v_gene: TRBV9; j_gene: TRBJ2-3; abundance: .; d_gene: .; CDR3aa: CASSITQGLTDTQYF; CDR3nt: TGTGCCAGCAGCATTACACAGGGTCTCACAGATACGCAGTATTTT
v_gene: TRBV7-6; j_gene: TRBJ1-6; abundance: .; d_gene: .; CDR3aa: CASSLTDNSPLHF; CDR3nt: TGTGCCAGCAGCTTAACAGATAATTCACCCCTCCACTTT
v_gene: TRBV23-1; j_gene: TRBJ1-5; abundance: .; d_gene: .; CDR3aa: CASSHQGQPHQPQHF; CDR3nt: TGCGCCAGCAGTCATCAGGGGCAGCCCCATCAGCCCCAGCATTTT
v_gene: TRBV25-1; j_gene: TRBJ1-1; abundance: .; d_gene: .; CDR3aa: CASSDPADDMNTEAFF; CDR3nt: TGTGCCAGCAGTGATCCAGCTGACGACATGAACACTGAAGCTTTCTTT